The next 20 T cell receptor beta chains were all read from a single sample in a study of beta chain features in type 1 diabetes. The study's findings and limits: Among all four CD4+ subsets, Type 1 diabetes patients had TCRB CDR3s that were moderately but significantly shorter.

These receptors' antigens are unknown. What was sequenced were expressed TCRB transcripts, since all of the isolated RNA had been reverse transcribed. Profiling relied on immunoSEQ multiplex PCR, and the TCRdb table lists in-frame clones only, not all of them. This sample has 45,000 to 60,000 clones; around 40% occur once, and the top ten carry more than 0.1%. The sample consisted of stem cell memory CD4+ T cells from blood. These receptors all come from a man aged 25-45 years with type 1 diabetes.

CDR3 nucleotide sequence: TGCGCCAGCAGCTCCCCGGACAGGGACGCTGAGCAGTTCTTC. It specifies CASSSPDRDAEQFF. The chain recombines TRBV5-1 with TRBJ2-1; the match to TRBD1 covers 8 bases. This CDR3 is 14 amino acids long. Germline-derived CDR1 and CDR2 are SGHRS and YFSETQ. With V trimmed by 3 bases and J by 9 bases, 8 bases remained unmatched.

This chain joins TRBV29-1 and TRBJ2-7, with TRBD2 as a possible D gene (5 bases). Germline CDR1 reads SQVTM; CDR2 reads ANQGSEA. Trimming pared 2 bases from V and 4 bases from J, leaving 9 bases between. This CDR3 is 12 amino acids long. In DNA form, the CDR3 reads TGCAGCGTTGAATATTCGGGATACGAGCAGTACTTC. Translation: CSVEYSGYEQYF.

The rearrangement uses TRBV19 and TRBJ2-6; weak D call: TRBD2 (5 bases). CDR3 length: 17 residues. Germline V gene lookup returns CDR1 LNHDA and CDR2 SQIVND (reference sequence). V lost 5 bases, J lost 5 bases, and 19 bases lay in between. The CDR3 sequence is CASSPGIGSGRANVLTF. DNA for the CDR3: TGTGCCAGTAGTCCGGGGATCGGCTCTGGGCGGGCCAACGTCCTGACTTTC. The full variable domain, with the rest looked up from reference TRBV19 and TRBJ2-6, is DGGITQSPKYLFRKEGQNVTLSCEQNLNHDAMYWYRQDPGQGLRLIYYSQIVNDFQKGDIAEGYSVSREKKESFPLTVTSAQKNPTAFYLCASSPGIGSGRANVLTFGAGSRLTVL.

This clone was counted between two and nine times. The chain joins TRBV5-4 to TRBJ2-7; D is uncertain. Trimming cost V 0 bases and J 2 bases, with 9 bases left between them. Germline loops: CDR1 SGHNT, CDR2 YYREEE (reference sequence). This CDR3 has 14 amino acids. In nucleotides, the CDR3 is TGTGCCAGCAGCTTGGGGCTCAATCCCTACGAGCAGTACTTC. Amino acid sequence: CASSLGLNPYEQYF.

J is TRBJ2-1 and V is TRBV30; D possibly corresponds to TRBD1 (6 bases). The CDR3 consists of 13 residues. Germline V gives CDR1 GTSNPN, CDR2 SVGIG (reference sequence). The V end lost 4 bases, the J end lost 3 bases, and 10 bases lay between the germline ends. The CDR3 is CAWKTGFYNEQFF. CDR3 coding DNA: TGTGCCTGGAAAACAGGGTTCTACAATGAGCAGTTCTTC.

This sequence joins TRBV7-9 and TRBJ2-4; 7 bases match TRBD1. Germline values: CDR1 SEHNR, CDR2 FQNEAQ (reference sequence). This CDR3 has 15 residues. Trimming cost V 0 bases and J 4 bases; bases outside gene matches: 3. The CDR3 DNA reads as TGTGCCAGCAGCTTAGCTGGGACAGTGAAAAACATTCAGTACTTC. Amino acids: CASSLAGTVKNIQYF.

V usage is TRBV4-2 and J usage is TRBJ2-7; D possibly corresponds to TRBD2 (6 bases). The CDR3 has 14 residues. Between the trimmed V and J ends, which lost 4 bases and 2 bases, there was a span of 12 bases. Germline V gene data show CDR1 as LGHNA and CDR2 as YNFKEQ. CDR3 coding DNA: TGTGCCAGCAGCCTGACTAGGTTGACCTACGAGCAGTACTTC. Residues: CASSLTRLTYEQYF.

This chain joins TRBV7-8 and TRBJ2-2; 7 positions agree with TRBD1. Germline CDR1 is SGHVS and CDR2 is FQNEAQ. The junction had 6 bases not matched to a gene; V was cut back by 4 bases and J by 4 bases. The CDR3 contains 15 residues. CDR3 loop: CASSSWTGITGELFF. CDR3 nucleotides: TGTGCCAGCAGCTCATGGACAGGCATCACCGGGGAGCTGTTTTTT.

This clone was seen a few times. The V call is TRBV11-2, the J call TRBJ1-2, with unresolved D. This CDR3 region has 13 residues. Germline V CDR1 and CDR2: SGHAT, FQNNGV. Between the trimmed V and J ends, which lost 2 bases and 4 bases, there was a span of 8 bases. The CDR3 DNA follows: TGTGCCAGCAGCTTACATGGGAGCTATGGCTACACCTTC. It is translated as CASSLHGSYGYTF.

This chain uses TRBV6-6 with TRBJ1-5, with 10 bases identical to TRBD1. The germline V gene has CDR1 MNHNY and CDR2 SVGAGI (reference sequence). The CDR3 is 14 amino acids. With V trimmed by 5 bases and J by 6 bases, 4 bases remained unmatched. In nucleotides, the CDR3 is TGTGCCAGCAGTGGACAGGGGGTGTCTCAGCCCCAGCATTTT. Its protein product is CASSGQGVSQPQHF.

This clone was recorded a few times. This chain joins TRBV5-1 and TRBJ1-2, with TRBD1 matching over 7 bases. The CDR3 loop spans 14 amino acids. Germline values: CDR1 SGHRS, CDR2 YFSETQ. V lost 7 bases, J lost 6 bases, and 12 bases stayed unmatched. The CDR3 nucleotides read TGCGCCAGCGGAACAGCAATCACAGGGGATGGCTACACCTTC. Its translation is CASGTAITGDGYTF. Looking up the rest from reference TRBV5-1 and TRBJ1-2 gives the full variable domain: KAGVTQTPRYLIKTRGQQVTLSCSPISGHRSVSWYQQTPGQGLQFLFEYFSETQRNKGNFPGRFSGRQFSNSRSEMNVSTLELGDSALYLCASGTAITGDGYTFGSGTRLTVV.

Comment on this clone: Other DNA sequences within the sample encode an identical CDR3. The V and J genes are TRBV20-1 and TRBJ2-7, with D hard to call. V was shortened by 5 bases and J by 3 bases, with 8 bases between the two germline ends. This CDR3 has 11 residues. The germline CDR1 and CDR2 sequences are DFQATT and SNEGSKA (reference sequence). CDR3 coding DNA: TGCAGTGCTCGGAGCAGCTACGAGCAGTACTTC. Translating it yields CSARSSYEQYF.

The chain uses TRBV7-2 and TRBJ2-4, with 7 bases identical to TRBD1. The V and J ends lost 6 bases and 9 bases, in that order; junction bases with no gene match: 11. The CDR3 covers 14 residues. CDR1 SGHTA and CDR2 FQGNSA come from the germline V gene. Written as DNA, the CDR3 is TGTGCCAGCAGTTTACCCCCCAACAGGGGCATTCAGTACTTC. Translated, it gives CASSLPPNRGIQYF.

The rearrangement links TRBV6-5 to TRBJ2-7; no reliable D call. Trimming removed 6 bases from V and 6 bases from J, with 12 bases in between. From germline, CDR1 is MNHEY and CDR2 SVGAGI. The CDR3 spans 12 residues. The DNA of the CDR3 is TGTGCCAGCAGCGGCCCGGGTACCGAGCAGTACTTC. Protein: CASSGPGTEQYF.

V is TRBV5-1 and J is TRBJ2-2, with TRBD1 as a possible D gene (7 bases). The CDR3 totals 20 residues. Germline values: CDR1 SGHRS, CDR2 YFSETQ. V shed 0 bases and J shed 5 bases, with 26 bases lying between them. The CDR3 bases are TGCGCCAGCAGCTTGGTCCTGCGGGACAGCGTACGGAGGTCTACCGGGGAGCTGTTTTTT. Translating it yields CASSLVLRDSVRRSTGELFF.

This clone was recorded only once. This chain links TRBV5-5 with TRBJ2-7, with a weak D call TRBD1 (5 bases). The CDR3 is 13 residues long. With 1 base removed from V and 6 bases from J, the gap between germline ends came to 11 bases. Looked up from germline, CDR1 is SGHKS and CDR2 is YYEKEE (reference sequence). The CDR3 sequence is CASSLLRTTEQYF. The DNA for the CDR3 is TGTGCCAGCAGCTTGTTACGGACAACCGAGCAGTACTTC.

This sequence joins TRBV28 and TRBJ2-3, with no clear D. Germline V gene data show CDR1 as MDHEN and CDR2 as SYDVKM. The CDR3 contains 12 residues. V dropped 6 bases and J dropped 4 bases, with 8 bases sitting between them. The CDR3 DNA reads TGTGCCAGCAGACCTACGTCAGATACGCAGTATTTT. Translation gives CASRPTSDTQYF.

The V and J genes are TRBV6-6 and TRBJ1-5; D remains unclear. The germline gives CDR1 MNHNY, CDR2 SVGAGI (reference sequence). V was trimmed by 0 bases and J by 1 base, leaving 4 bases between them. The CDR3 contains 14 residues. This CDR3 is CASSYSQSNQPQHF. The CDR3, as DNA: TGTGCCAGCAGTTACTCCCAGAGCAATCAGCCCCAGCATTTT.

This clone was counted a few times. The rearrangement uses TRBV15 and TRBJ1-3; D gene unclear. CDR3 length: 13 amino acids. Germline CDR1 is LNHNV and CDR2 is YYDKDF (reference sequence). Trimming shortened V by 5 bases and J by 0 bases, and 5 bases separated the two germline ends. CDR3 nucleotides: TGTGCCACCAGCCTTTACTCTGGAAACACCATATATTTT. Amino acids: CATSLYSGNTIYF.

The chain has TRBV28 and TRBJ2-1; tentative D call: TRBD2 (6 bases). The CDR3 length is 14 residues. Germline CDR1 reads MDHEN; CDR2 reads SYDVKM. V shed 10 bases and J shed 2 bases, with 15 bases lying between them. CDR3 in amino acids: CATSPGGTYNEQFF. In DNA, the CDR3 is TGTGCCACTAGTCCGGGCGGGACCTACAATGAGCAGTTCTTC.